One sample yielded the 21 T cell receptor beta chains listed below, sequenced in a study of T cells in Graves' hyperthyroidism and ophthalmopathy. RNA transcripts were the template for amplifying TCR beta CDR3 regions. Carried out on the TCR CDR3, a first-round RT-PCR used the HTBI primer set. MiXCR, applied by TCRdb to the multiplex PCR reads, yields one record per CDR3 protein. The table includes about 640,000 distinct CDR3 sequences, less than 25% detected once. Material for sequencing was blood. The source of these receptors is a man younger than 45 with Graves' ophthalmopathy.

This clonotype was observed a handful of times. This chain uses TRBV12-5 with TRBJ2-1; 8 nucleotides line up with TRBD1. Germline CDR1 is LGHNT and CDR2 is FRNRAP. Trimming cost V 1 base and J 6 bases; bases outside gene matches: 5. The CDR3 is made up of 15 amino acids. The CDR3 sequence is CASGLGQGAFNEQFF. The CDR3 nucleotides are TGTGCTAGTGGTTTGGGGCAGGGGGCCTTCAATGAGCAGTTCTTC. The whole variable domain, remainder taken from reference TRBV12-5 and TRBJ2-1, is DARVTQTPRHKVTEMGQEVTMRCQPILGHNTVFWYRQTMMQGLELLAYFRNRAPLDDSGMPKDRFSAEMPDATLATLKIQPSEPRDSAVYFCASGLGQGAFNEQFFGPGTRLTVL.

The chain has TRBV18 and TRBJ2-7; D is possibly TRBD2 (5 bases). CDR3 length equals 15 residues. V dropped 2 bases and J dropped 2 bases, with 13 bases sitting between them. Germline-derived CDR1 and CDR2 are KGHSH and LQKENI. The CDR3 DNA follows: TGTGCCAGCTCACCATTCCCGGACTCCCCCTACGAGCAGTACTTC. As protein: CASSPFPDSPYEQYF.

This clonotype was detected ten times or more. The V and J genes are TRBV24-1 and TRBJ2-5, with 11 bases identical to TRBD1. This CDR3 region has 15 residues. Germline V gene lookup returns CDR1 KGHDR and CDR2 SFDVKD. J lost 4 bases, V lost 4 bases, and 4 bases had no gene match. This CDR3 reads CATSDLGQGAETQYF. The CDR3, as DNA: TGTGCCACCAGTGACCTCGGACAGGGGGCAGAGACCCAGTACTTC.

The V and J genes are TRBV18 and TRBJ1-1; D possibly corresponds to TRBD1 (6 bases). From germline, CDR1 is KGHSH and CDR2 LQKENI. Trimming stripped 3 bases from V and 1 base from J, with 21 bases between. This CDR3 contains 18 residues. The CDR3 DNA follows: TGTGCCAGCTCACCTATAAGGCAGGGGCCTTCAACGAACACTGAAGCTTTCTTT. Translated, it gives CASSPIRQGPSTNTEAFF.

As to this clonotype: The junction shows a germline mismatch at one end, possibly a read error. CDR3 coding DNA: TGCGCCAGCAGCCAAGTGGGGACTAGCAGCACCTACGAGCAGTACTTC. This codes for CASSQVGTSSTYEQYF. The chain employs TRBV28 and TRBJ2-7; 9 bases line up with TRBD2. The CDR3 runs to 16 residues. CDR1 is MDHEN, CDR2 SYDVKM, per germline.

The chain joins TRBV13 to TRBJ1-4; D is possibly TRBD1 (5 bases). The germline V gene has CDR1 PRHDT and CDR2 FYEKMQ (reference sequence). This CDR3 has 16 amino acids. Trimming pared 5 bases from V and 5 bases from J, leaving 18 bases between. CDR3 bases: TGTGCCAGCAGCCCACATCGGGGCGGGGGGAATGAAAAACTGTTTTTT. Its translation is CASSPHRGGGNEKLFF.

This clonotype was seen only a few times. Written as DNA, the CDR3 is TGTGCCAGCAGCCCCGAGGCTAAACAAGAGACCCAGTACTTC. It encodes CASSPEAKQETQYF. The chain uses TRBV5-4 and TRBJ2-5, with D uncertain. Germline V gene lookup returns CDR1 SGHNT and CDR2 YYREEE (reference sequence). V was clipped by 4 bases and J by 2 bases, with 12 bases between them. The CDR3 runs to 14 residues. The entire variable domain, with the rest obtained from reference TRBV5-4 and TRBJ2-5, is as follows: ETGVTQSPTHLIKTRGQQVTLRCSSQSGHNTVSWYQQALGQGPQFIFQYYREEENGRGNFPPRFSGLQFPNYSSELNVNALELDDSALYLCASSPEAKQETQYFGPGTRLLVL.

There are many counts of this clonotype. The chain recombines TRBV28 with TRBJ2-4; possible D gene TRBD1, 8 bases. CDR3 size: 16 residues. CDR1 is MDHEN and CDR2 is SYDVKM in the germline V gene. Trimming left V 5 bases short and J 6 bases short, with 20 bases between. This CDR3 reads CASSPQGAAGANIQYF. The CDR3 DNA follows: TGTGCCAGCAGTCCGCAGGGGGCGGCGGGAGCAAACATTCAGTACTTC.

V usage is TRBV7-9 and J usage is TRBJ2-1, with 13 bases matching TRBD2. The CDR3 covers 18 residues. Germline-derived CDR1 and CDR2 are SEHNR and FQNEAQ (reference sequence). The J segment lost 5 bases and the V segment lost 4 bases, leaving 11 bases of the junction unmatched. The CDR3, as DNA: TGTGCCAGCAGCTCCCTCGGGAGACTAGCGGGAGGCCACAATGAGCAGTTCTTC. It is translated as CASSSLGRLAGGHNEQFF.

This clonotype was detected a few times. The chain uses TRBV20-1 and TRBJ1-4; D is uncertain. This CDR3 comprises 14 residues. Germline assignment: CDR1 DFQATT and CDR2 SNEGSKA (reference sequence). Trimming shortened V by 6 bases and J by 0 bases, and 11 bases separated the two germline ends. In nucleotides, the CDR3 is TGCAGTGCCCTTAAGAGGGCAACTAATGAAAAACTGTTTTTT. Translation: CSALKRATNEKLFF.

This clonotype showed up just a few times. The chain carries TRBV5-1 and TRBJ1-2; no clear D gene. Trimming removed 0 bases from V and 2 bases from J, with 8 bases in between. The CDR3 extends over 14 amino acids. Germline V CDR1 and CDR2: SGHRS, YFSETQ. DNA for the CDR3: TGCGCCAGCAGCTTGGTAGGCAGCAACTATGGCTACACCTTC. Its translation: CASSLVGSNYGYTF.

The chain carries TRBV3-1 and TRBJ2-7; TRBD2 matches at 10 bases. Germline CDR1 reads LGHDT; CDR2 reads YNNKEL (reference sequence). CDR3 length: 15 amino acids. V shed 4 bases and J 9 bases; nucleotides not matched to a gene: 12. CDR3 nucleotides: TGTGCCAGCAGCCCCCGGGGACTAGCGTCTGTCGGGCAGTACTTC. Translated, it gives CASSPRGLASVGQYF.

This clonotype was detected only a few times. The CDR3 DNA reads as TGTGCCAGCAGGGTCGACGAGCGGGATTCCGAGGGCACAGATACGCAGTATTTT. This translates into CASRVDERDSEGTDTQYF. The chain recombines TRBV2 with TRBJ2-3, with 7 bases that match TRBD2. This CDR3 comprises 18 residues. Trimming at V came to 6 bases and at J to 1 base, leaving 16 bases not matched to a gene. Germline CDR1 is SNHLY and CDR2 is FYNNEI.

This clonotype has a handful of counts. This chain joins TRBV5-6 and TRBJ2-7, with D tentatively TRBD1 or TRBD2 (5 bases each). V was cut by 4 bases and J by 1 base, with 15 bases left in between. CDR1 is SGHDT and CDR2 is YYEEEE in the germline V gene. The CDR3 spans 15 residues. The CDR3 coding sequence is TGTGCCAGCAGCCATTGGAGGACACTATCCTACGAGCAGTACTTC. This gives the protein CASSHWRTLSYEQYF.

This clonotype was recorded at least ten times. J is TRBJ2-5 and V is TRBV3-1; D is perhaps TRBD2 (6 bases). Trimming removed 3 bases from V and 5 bases from J, with 10 bases in between. This CDR3 has 13 residues. Germline CDR1 LGHDT, CDR2 YNNKEL (reference sequence). The CDR3 loop reads CASSHAGRETQYF. CDR3 DNA: TGTGCCAGCAGCCATGCGGGGAGGGAGACCCAGTACTTC.

The table lists this clonotype with many counts. The gene calls are TRBV11-2 and TRBJ1-1, with TRBD1 as a possible D gene (6 bases). With 3 bases removed from V and 3 bases from J, the gap between germline ends came to 11 bases. This CDR3 comprises 14 residues. The germline CDR1 and CDR2 sequences are SGHAT and FQNNGV. This CDR3 reads CASSFTGIYTEAFF. The CDR3 DNA reads as TGTGCCAGCAGCTTTACAGGGATTTACACTGAAGCTTTCTTT. The entire variable domain, with the rest obtained from reference TRBV11-2 and TRBJ1-1, is as follows: EAGVAQSPRYKIIEKRQSVAFWCNPISGHATLYWYQQILGQGPKLLIQFQNNGVVDDSQLPKDRFSAERLKGVDSTLKIQPAKLEDSAVYLCASSFTGIYTEAFFGQGTRLTVV.

Points on this clonotype: One end of the junction varies from germline; a read error may be responsible. V gene TRBV11-2 combines with J gene TRBJ2-2; D could derive from TRBD1 or TRBD2 (6 bases each). The length of the CDR3 is 15 residues. CDR1 SGHAT and CDR2 FQNNGV come from the germline V gene. CDR3 in DNA: TGTGCCAGCAGCTTAGGGCAGGGGAACACCGGGGGGCTGTTTTTT. This gives the protein CASSLGQGNTGGLFF.

This clonotype was seen many times. Here the CDR3 DNA reads TGTGCCAGCAGGGGGTCTAAGTGGGCTACTGGCTACACCTTC. This sequence encodes CASRGSKWATGYTF. This chain links TRBV28 with TRBJ1-2, with unresolved D. Trimming removed 6 bases from V and 7 bases from J, with 18 bases in between. Germline CDR1 MDHEN, CDR2 SYDVKM. The CDR3 loop spans 14 amino acids.

As regards this clonotype: This may come from a read error, since a much larger clone is one base off. This rearrangement joins TRBV12-3 or TRBV12-4 to TRBJ2-5, with 8 nucleotides matching TRBD2. The CDR3 is 14 residues long. CDR3 protein: CANSFRTSTETQYF. CDR3 sequence (DNA): TGTGCCAACAGTTTTCGGACTAGCACCGAGACCCAGTACTTC.

The gene calls are TRBV2 and TRBJ2-3, with 7 bases lining up with TRBD1. Germline assignment: CDR1 SNHLY and CDR2 FYNNEI. The CDR3 length is 15 residues. Trimming took 6 bases from V and 6 from J; bases not matched to a gene: 12. CDR3 loop: CASRRQGIRTDTQYF. The DNA of the CDR3 is TGTGCCAGCAGGAGACAGGGCATACGAACGGATACGCAGTATTTT.

In the case of this clonotype: Germline is not matched at one junction end, which may reflect a read error. CDR3 amino acids: CASSDDRGTGTQYF. The CDR3 nucleotides read TGTGCCAGCAGTGATGACAGGGGCACAGGTACGCAGTATTTT. The chain couples TRBV25-1 to TRBJ2-3, with 8 bases aligning to TRBD1. The length of the CDR3 is 14 residues. Germline assignment: CDR1 MGHDK and CDR2 SYGVNS. Filled out from reference TRBV25-1 and TRBJ2-3, the complete variable domain reads EADIYQTPRYLVIGTGKKITLECSQTMGHDKMYWYQQDPGMELHLIHYSYGVNSTEKGDLSSESTVSRIRTEHFPLTLESARPSHTSQYLCASSDDRGTGTQYFGPGTRLTVL.